This TCR beta chain was sequenced for a study of blood T cell repertoires in COVID-19. About the study: PBMCs, B-cell-depleted T cells, or T cells were the source of the cDNA or gDNA that made up the material.

Only in-frame clones appear in the TCRdb table, and some are missing; sequencing was by immunoSEQ multiplex PCR. The top ten hold 22% of the sample, which has some 14,000 clones, 82% seen once. Sequenced input: peripheral blood. This sequence was found in a man older than 75 with active or convalescent COVID-19.

CDR3 sequence (DNA): TGCAGCGTTGAATGGGCAGTCTATGGCTACACCTTC. It specifies CSVEWAVYGYTF. This chain uses TRBV29-1 with TRBJ1-2; D is ambiguous. The CDR3 is made up of 12 amino acids. V lost 2 bases and J 4 bases, leaving 8 bases between the germline ends. Germline CDR1 and CDR2: SQVTM and ANQGSEA. Full variable domain (outside the CDR3, taken from reference TRBV29-1 and TRBJ1-2): SAVISQKPSRDICQRGTSLTIQCQVDSQVTMMFWYRQQPGQSLTLIATANQGSEATYESGFVIDKFPISRPNLTFSTLTVSNMSPEDSSIYLCSVEWAVYGYTFGSGTRLTVV.